These 10 T cell receptor beta chains were sequenced from one sample in a study of blood T cell repertoires in COVID-19. The table came from immunoSEQ multiplex PCR; TCRdb's copy has only in-frame clones and leaves some out. The sample includes about 110,000 clones, about 85% of them seen just once. The sample taken for sequencing was peripheral blood. These receptor sequences come from a woman in her 70s with acute or convalescent COVID-19.

This rearrangement joins TRBV7-2 to TRBJ2-5; the match to TRBD1 covers 8 bases. The CDR3 covers 15 residues. Unmatched junction bases numbered 5, after V lost 0 bases and J lost 5 bases. The germline V gene has CDR1 SGHTA and CDR2 FQGNSA. CDR3 bases: TGTGCCAGCAGCTTAGCGGACAGGGCGGGGGAGACCCAGTACTTC. Its translation: CASSLADRAGETQYF.

V is TRBV28 and J is TRBJ2-7, with a tentative D call TRBD2 (5 bases). There are 15 residues in the CDR3. Germline CDR1 is MDHEN and CDR2 is SYDVKM. Trimming took off 6 bases at V and 3 bases at J, with 18 bases between the two ends. CDR3 in DNA: TGTGCCAGCAGATCCATCAATCGGGGAGACTACGAGCAGTACGTC. Its translation: CASRSINRGDYEQYV.

The rearrangement uses TRBV18 and TRBJ1-5; 7 nucleotides agree with TRBD1. V shed 4 bases and J 3 bases; nucleotides not matched to a gene: 9. CDR3 size: 16 residues. Germline V CDR1 and CDR2: KGHSH, LQKENI. CDR3 bases: TGTGCCAGCTCACGGGACAGCCCCTTACTCAATCAGCCCCAGCATTTT. It codes for CASSRDSPLLNQPQHF.

This clone has only one observation. The chain couples TRBV18 to TRBJ2-1, with 7 bases identical to TRBD2. The CDR3 loop spans 18 amino acids. The germline V gene has CDR1 KGHSH and CDR2 LQKENI. V lost 2 bases, J lost 3 bases, and 13 bases stayed unmatched. CDR3 nucleotides: TGTGCCAGCTCACCAAGATCGGCTAGCGGACAACTCTACAATGAGCAGTTCTTC. Amino acid sequence: CASSPRSASGQLYNEQFF.

There are a few counts of this clone. At the DNA level, this CDR3 is encoded by other sequences in the same sample as well. The chain employs TRBV3-1 (or the pseudogene TRBV3-2) and TRBJ2-1, with 7 bases identical to TRBD2. Germline V gene data show CDR1 as LGHDT and CDR2 as YNNKEL (reference sequence). CDR3 length: 14 residues. The J segment lost 10 bases and the V segment lost 1 base, leaving 7 bases of the junction unmatched. The CDR3 DNA follows: TGTGCCAGCAGCCAAGGGGGAGGGGCGGACGAGCAGTTCTTC. Translating it yields CASSQGGGADEQFF.

V is TRBV18 and J is TRBJ2-5; D is ambiguous. The CDR3 loop spans 12 amino acids. Per the germline V gene, CDR1 is KGHSH and CDR2 is LQKENI. V was clipped by 2 bases and J by 5 bases, with 6 bases between them. In nucleotides, the CDR3 is TGTGCCAGCTCACCAGCGAGCGAGACCCAGTACTTC. This sequence encodes CASSPASETQYF. Full variable domain (remainder filled in from reference TRBV18 and TRBJ2-5): NAGVMQNPRHLVRRRGQEARLRCSPMKGHSHVYWYRQLPEEGLKFMVYLQKENIIDESGMPKERFSAEFPKEGPSILRIQQVVRGDSAAYFCASSPASETQYFGPGTRLLVL.

This clone occurred a few times. V and J are TRBV15 and TRBJ2-7; 8 nucleotides agree with TRBD1. The CDR3 consists of 16 residues. CDR1 is LNHNV and CDR2 is YYDKDF in the germline V gene (reference sequence). Unmatched junction bases numbered 10, after V lost 2 bases and J lost 4 bases. Here the CDR3 DNA reads TGTGCCACCAGCAGAAAGACAGGGGACGGAGCTTACGAGCAGTACTTC. Protein: CATSRKTGDGAYEQYF.

This clone was counted once. V usage is TRBV2 and J usage is TRBJ1-5, with D perhaps matching TRBD1 (5 bases). Germline loops: CDR1 SNHLY, CDR2 FYNNEI. The CDR3 covers 11 residues. The germline V and J ends were trimmed by 8 bases and 5 bases, with 7 bases remaining between them. CDR3 region: CASGRDQPQHF. The CDR3 nucleotides read TGTGCCAGCGGCAGGGATCAGCCCCAGCATTTT.

This chain uses TRBV30 with TRBJ1-5; D unclear. The CDR3 is 13 amino acids. CDR1 GTSNPN and CDR2 SVGIG come from the germline V gene (reference sequence). V lost 2 bases, J lost 1 base, and 6 bases lay in between. CDR3: CAWSMGSNQPQHF. For the CDR3, the DNA is TGTGCCTGGAGTATGGGCAGCAATCAGCCCCAGCATTTT.

The chain has TRBV9 and TRBJ2-2, with 11 positions matching TRBD2. Germline V CDR1 and CDR2: SGDLS, YYNGEE. This CDR3 comprises 20 residues. With 0 bases clipped from V and 1 base from J, the junction kept 11 bases outside the gene matches. The CDR3 region is CASSVGPGGGLAGNTGELFF. The CDR3 DNA reads TGTGCCAGCAGCGTAGGGCCAGGGGGAGGACTAGCGGGGAACACCGGGGAGCTGTTTTTT.